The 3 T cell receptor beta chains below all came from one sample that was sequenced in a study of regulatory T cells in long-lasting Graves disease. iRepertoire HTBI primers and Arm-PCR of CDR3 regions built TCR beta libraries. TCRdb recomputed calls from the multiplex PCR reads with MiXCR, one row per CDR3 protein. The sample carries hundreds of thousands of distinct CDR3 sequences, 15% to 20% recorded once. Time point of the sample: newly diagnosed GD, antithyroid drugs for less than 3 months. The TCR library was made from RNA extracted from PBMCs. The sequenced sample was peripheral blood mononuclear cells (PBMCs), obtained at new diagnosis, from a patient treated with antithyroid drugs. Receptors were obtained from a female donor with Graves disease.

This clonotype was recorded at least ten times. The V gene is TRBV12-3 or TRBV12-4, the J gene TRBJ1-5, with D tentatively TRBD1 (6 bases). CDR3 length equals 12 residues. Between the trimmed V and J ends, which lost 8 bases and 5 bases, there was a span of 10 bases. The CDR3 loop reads CASGEGDQPQHF. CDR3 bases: TGTGCCAGCGGGGAGGGGGATCAGCCCCAGCATTTT.

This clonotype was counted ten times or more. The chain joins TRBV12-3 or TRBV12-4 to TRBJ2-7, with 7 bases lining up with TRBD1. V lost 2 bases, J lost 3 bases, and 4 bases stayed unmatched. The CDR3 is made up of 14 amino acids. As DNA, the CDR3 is TGTGCCAGCAGTTTATCCGCAGGGGGCTACGAGCAGTACTTC. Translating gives CASSLSAGGYEQYF.

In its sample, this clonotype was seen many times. The CDR3 sequence: CASSFSASGGVGYNEQFF. CDR3 sequence (DNA): TGTGCCAGCAGTTTTTCGGCTAGCGGAGGGGTGGGTTACAATGAGCAGTTCTTC. The chain is built from TRBV12-3 or TRBV12-4 and TRBJ2-1, with 7 bases that match TRBD2. V gave up 3 bases and J gave up 4 bases; unmatched junction bases: 15. The CDR3 runs 18 residues.